This T cell receptor (beta chain) was obtained from a study of blood T cell repertoires in COVID-19. Overall study: Samples of COVID-19 (acute and convalescent) were obtained from the United States, Italy and Spain. PBMCs, B-cell-depleted T cells, or T cells provided the cDNA or gDNA that made up the material.

TCRdb's table, derived via immunoSEQ multiplex PCR, lists solely in-frame clones and lacks some. The table shows approximately 300,000 clones, with 85% to 90% occurring only once. CDR3 size: 12 residues. V lost 7 bases to trimming and J lost 0 bases, with 7 bases between them. This receptor was identified in a man between 25 and 39 years old with acute or convalescent COVID-19. Sequencing used peripheral blood. The chain couples TRBV12-3 or TRBV12-4 to TRBJ2-7; D is ambiguous. The CDR3: CASKYSSYEQYF. Here the CDR3 DNA reads TGTGCCAGCAAGTACTCCTCCTACGAGCAGTACTTC.